The 9 T cell receptor beta chains below all came from one sample that was sequenced in a study of blood T cell repertoires in COVID-19. TCRdb keeps only in-frame clones here, not all; method: immunoSEQ multiplex PCR. Of 200,000 or so clones listed, roughly 85% are singletons. Sequenced: PBMCs or T cells enriched from blood (not recorded which). Receptor source: a woman between 40 and 50 years old with acute COVID-19.

This clone was observed a single time. CDR3: CGVDRGAAAFF. The CDR3 bases are TGCGGCGTAGACAGGGGTGCTGCAGCTTTCTTT. The V gene is TRBV20-1, the J gene TRBJ1-1; TRBD1 aligns across 8 bases. The CDR3 has 11 amino acids. CDR1 DFQATT and CDR2 SNEGSKA come from the germline V gene (reference sequence).

The J gene is TRBJ1-6, the V gene TRBV28; 8 bases align to TRBD1. V dropped 3 bases and J dropped 7; count of bases not matched to a gene: 14. CDR1 and CDR2 from the germline V gene are MDHEN and SYDVKM. CDR3 length: 18 amino acids. The CDR3 sequence is CASSFLTGDGGSNSPLHF. DNA for the CDR3: TGTGCCAGCAGTTTTTTGACAGGGGACGGAGGGAGCAATTCACCCCTCCACTTT. Complete variable domain (other parts from reference TRBV28 and TRBJ1-6): DVKVTQSSRYLVKRTGEKVFLECVQDMDHENMFWYRQDPGLGLRLIYFSYDVKMKEKGDIPEGYSVSREKKERFSLILESASTNQTSMYLCASSFLTGDGGSNSPLHFGNGTRLTVT.

This clone has a single count. This chain connects TRBV11-3 to TRBJ1-2; 8 nucleotides match TRBD1. The ends lost 1 base at V and 12 bases at J; junction bases unmatched: 4. The CDR3 is made up of 12 amino acids. The germline CDR1 and CDR2 sequences are SGHNT and YENEEA. The CDR3 loop is CASSLGTGNHTF. The CDR3 region has the DNA TGTGCCAGCAGCTTAGGGACAGGGAACCACACCTTC. Full variable domain (remainder filled in from reference TRBV11-3 and TRBJ1-2): EAGVVQSPRYKIIEKKQPVAFWCNPISGHNTLYWYLQNLGQGPELLIRYENEEAVDDSQLPKDRFSAERLKGVDSTLKIQPAELGDSAVYLCASSLGTGNHTFGSGTRLTVV.

The chain links TRBV7-9 to TRBJ1-1; a possible D gene is TRBD1 (5 bases). The CDR3 loop spans 16 amino acids. Germline-derived CDR1 and CDR2 are SEHNR and FQNEAQ (reference sequence). V was clipped by 5 bases and J by 0 bases, with 16 bases between them. The CDR3 DNA follows: TGTGCCAGCAGCACCGCAGGGTATGCCATGAACACTGAAGCTTTCTTT. Protein product: CASSTAGYAMNTEAFF.

This sequence joins TRBV19 and TRBJ1-2; a possible D gene is TRBD1 (5 bases). This CDR3 comprises 14 residues. V gave up 3 bases and J gave up 5 bases, with 13 bases separating them. Looked up from germline, CDR1 is LNHDA and CDR2 is SQIVND (reference sequence). CDR3 in DNA: TGTGCCAGTAGTATCCTCGGGGGATTTTATGGCTACACCTTC. This translates into CASSILGGFYGYTF.

The J gene is TRBJ1-5, the V gene TRBV11-2; D is unclear. Germline assignment: CDR1 SGHAT and CDR2 FQNNGV. The CDR3 is 15 amino acids. V was cut by 5 bases and J by 0 bases, with 11 bases left in between. The CDR3 reads CASSQTQYSNQPQHF. The CDR3 nucleotides are TGTGCCAGCAGCCAAACACAGTATAGCAATCAGCCCCAGCATTTT.

The chain joins TRBV5-4 to TRBJ1-6; 9 bases fit TRBD1. V shed 1 base, J shed 10 bases, and the junction held 6 bases outside the gene matches. Germline CDR1 reads SGHNT; CDR2 reads YYREEE (reference sequence). CDR3 length: 15 amino acids. The DNA for the CDR3 is TGTGCCAGCAGCTTGCGGGGACAGGGAATGTCACCCCTCCACTTT. Its translation is CASSLRGQGMSPLHF.

This clone has a single count. The V call is TRBV19, the J call TRBJ2-3, with 9 positions matching TRBD1. The junction had 5 bases not matched to a gene; V was cut back by 5 bases and J by 2 bases. CDR1 is LNHDA, CDR2 SQIVND, per germline (reference sequence). This CDR3 has 15 residues. This chain's CDR3 is CASSPGQGITDTQYF. DNA for the CDR3: TGTGCCAGTAGTCCCGGACAGGGGATCACAGATACGCAGTATTTT. The complete variable domain, with remaining parts taken from reference TRBV19 and TRBJ2-3, reads DGGITQSPKYLFRKEGQNVTLSCEQNLNHDAMYWYRQDPGQGLRLIYYSQIVNDFQKGDIAEGYSVSREKKESFPLTVTSAQKNPTAFYLCASSPGQGITDTQYFGPGTRLTVL.

The J gene is TRBJ1-1, the V gene TRBV5-1, with a possible D match to TRBD1 (6 bases). Germline assignment: CDR1 SGHRS and CDR2 YFSETQ. The CDR3 extends over 14 amino acids. V was trimmed by 2 bases and J by 5 bases, leaving 13 bases between them. The CDR3 here is CASSFLQGGTEAFF. CDR3 bases: TGCGCCAGCAGCTTCCTACAGGGAGGGACTGAAGCTTTCTTT. Using reference TRBV5-1 and TRBJ1-1 for the parts outside the CDR3, the full variable domain is KAGVTQTPRYLIKTRGQQVTLSCSPISGHRSVSWYQQTPGQGLQFLFEYFSETQRNKGNFPGRFSGRQFSNSRSEMNVSTLELGDSALYLCASSFLQGGTEAFFGQGTRLTVV.